Listed below are T cell receptor beta chains from one sample, sequenced in a study of CD8+CD57+ T cells in acquired aplastic anemia. TCRdb processed the reads anew with MiXCR; each CDR3 protein has one entry. The sample yields about 220,000 distinct CDR3 sequences, approximately 35% seen once. Sequenced material: sorted CD4+, CD8+, or CD8+CD57+ T cells (not recorded which) from PBMCs. The receptors shown here come from a human donor in good health, serving as a control. Both conserved end residues are part of each CDR3. Each record gives: clone size, D gene, J gene, V gene, CDR3 DNA, CDR3 protein. A D gene is named only where the DNA matches it firmly. A row's size may be missing; if present it is once, few, many or a size class.

few NA TRBJ2-1 TRBV13 TGTGCCAGCAGCCGGGACTTATACAATGAGCAGTTCTTC CASSRDLYNEQFF
many TRBD2 TRBJ2-1 TRBV9 TGTGCCAGCAGCGTCGCCGGGACTAGCGGGATGAATGAGCAGTTCTTC CASSVAGTSGMNEQFF
NA NA TRBJ1-5 TRBV20-1 TGCAGTGCTAAGCAGGGTTACCAGCCCCAGCATTTT CSAKQGYQPQHF
NA NA TRBJ1-5 TRBV6-2/TRBV6-3 TGTGCCAGCCGAGAGGGCAATCAGCCCCAGCATTTT CASREGNQPQHF
NA TRBD1 TRBJ2-7 TRBV9 TGTGCCAGCAGCGTAGGTGGGACAGGGGTCGAGCAGTACTTC CASSVGGTGVEQYF
many NA TRBJ2-7 TRBV5-5 TGTGCCAGCAGCTTGGACCCAGGGGGGACCTACGAGCAGTACTTC CASSLDPGGTYEQYF
many NA TRBJ1-2 TRBV20-1 TGCAGTGCCATGGGGCAGCTATCTAACTATGGCTACACCTTC CSAMGQLSNYGYTF
few TRBD1 TRBJ1-1 TRBV5-4 TGTGCCAGCAGCCCACCGGACAGGGTGAACACTGAAGCTTTCTTT CASSPPDRVNTEAFF
few NA TRBJ1-1 TRBV6-1 TGTGCCAGCAACAGAGGCCCTATGAACACTGAAGCTTTCTTT CASNRGPMNTEAFF
NA TRBD1 TRBJ1-2 TRBV10-3 TGTGCCATCAGTGAGTCACAGGGGGCGCGGAACTATGGCTACACCTTC CAISESQGARNYGYTF
few NA TRBJ2-7 TRBV28 TGTGCCAGCAGTTTAGCGGAGTCCTACGAGCAGTACTTC CASSLAESYEQYF
NA TRBD1 TRBJ1-1 TRBV6-5 TGTGCCAGCAGTTACCTGGGACAGGGGAACACTGAAGCTTTCTTT CASSYLGQGNTEAFF
few TRBD1 TRBJ2-2 TRBV5-1 TGCGCCAGCAGCGGGGGGACAGGGAAGGCCGGGGAGCTGTTTTTT CASSGGTGKAGELFF
few NA TRBJ1-1 TRBV12-3/TRBV12-4 TGTGCCAGCACCCTTGGCGGGACTGAAGCTTTCTTT CASTLGGTEAFF
many NA TRBJ2-7 TRBV5-6 TGTGCCAGCAGCTTGCGGGGACTCGGCGAGCAGTACTTC CASSLRGLGEQYF
many NA TRBJ1-2 TRBV29-1 TGCAGCGTGGGAACAACTAGTGACAGCCGCTATGGCTACACCTTC CSVGTTSDSRYGYTF
few TRBD1 TRBJ2-7 TRBV7-9 TGTGCCAGCAGCTTAACAGGGGGCAATTCCTACGAGCAGTACTTC CASSLTGGNSYEQYF
once NA TRBJ1-1 TRBV5-1 TGCGCCAGCAGTTTAGACAGGTGGAACACTGAAGCTTTCTTT CASSLDRWNTEAFF
NA NA TRBJ2-3 TRBV25-1 TGTGCCAGCGGCAGAGGGTCTTTCGGAGATACGCAGTATTTT CASGRGSFGDTQYF
few NA TRBJ1-5 TRBV5-8 TGTGCCAGCAGCCGATTAGGACAGAGCAATCAGCCCCAGCATTTT CASSRLGQSNQPQHF
many NA TRBJ2-3 TRBV9 TGTGCCAGCAGCGCAATAGCGGTCACAGATACGCAGTATTTT CASSAIAVTDTQYF
few TRBD1 TRBJ2-7 TRBV25-1 TGTGCCAGCGGTCCCCTCGGGGACAGGGATACCTACGAGCAGTACTTC CASGPLGDRDTYEQYF
NA NA TRBJ2-1 TRBV4-1 TGCGCCAGCAGCCAAGGCCTATTGACTGCAATTTACAATGAGCAGTTCTTC CASSQGLLTAIYNEQFF